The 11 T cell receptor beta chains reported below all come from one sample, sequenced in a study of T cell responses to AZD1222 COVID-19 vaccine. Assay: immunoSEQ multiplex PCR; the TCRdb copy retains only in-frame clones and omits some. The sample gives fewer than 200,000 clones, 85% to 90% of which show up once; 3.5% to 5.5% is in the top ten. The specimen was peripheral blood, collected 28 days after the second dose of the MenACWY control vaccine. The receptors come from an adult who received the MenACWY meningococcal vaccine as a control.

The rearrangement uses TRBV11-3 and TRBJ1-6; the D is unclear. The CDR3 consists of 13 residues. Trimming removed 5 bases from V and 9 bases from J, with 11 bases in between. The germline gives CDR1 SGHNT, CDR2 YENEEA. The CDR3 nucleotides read TGTGCCAGCAGCAATGAGGAAGGTTCACCCCTCCACTTT. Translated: CASSNEEGSPLHF.

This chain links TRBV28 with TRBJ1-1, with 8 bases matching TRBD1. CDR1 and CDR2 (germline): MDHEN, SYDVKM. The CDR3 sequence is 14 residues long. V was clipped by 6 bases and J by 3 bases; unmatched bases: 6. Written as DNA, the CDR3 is TGTGCCAGCAGACCCCGGACAGGGTACACTGAAGCTTTCTTT. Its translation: CASRPRTGYTEAFF.

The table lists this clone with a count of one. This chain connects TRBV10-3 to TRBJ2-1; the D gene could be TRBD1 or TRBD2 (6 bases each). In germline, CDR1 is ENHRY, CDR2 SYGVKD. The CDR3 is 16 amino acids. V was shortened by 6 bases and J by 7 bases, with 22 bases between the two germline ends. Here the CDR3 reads CAISETMGGQKNEQFF. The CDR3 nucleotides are TGTGCCATCAGCGAAACAATGGGAGGACAGAAGAATGAGCAGTTCTTC.

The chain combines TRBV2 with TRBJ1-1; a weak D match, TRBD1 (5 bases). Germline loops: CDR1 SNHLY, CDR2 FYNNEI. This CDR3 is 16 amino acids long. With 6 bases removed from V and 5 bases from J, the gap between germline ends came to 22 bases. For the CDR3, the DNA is TGTGCCAGCAGAGGTACGCCAGGACCGGGGGGAACTGAAGCTTTCTTT. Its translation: CASRGTPGPGGTEAFF.

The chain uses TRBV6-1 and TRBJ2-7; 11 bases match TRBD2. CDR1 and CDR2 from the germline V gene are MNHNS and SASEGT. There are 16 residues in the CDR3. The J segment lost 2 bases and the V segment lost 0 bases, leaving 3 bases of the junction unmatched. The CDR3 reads CASSEALAGGPYEQYF. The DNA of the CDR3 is TGTGCCAGCAGTGAAGCTCTAGCGGGAGGCCCCTACGAGCAGTACTTC.

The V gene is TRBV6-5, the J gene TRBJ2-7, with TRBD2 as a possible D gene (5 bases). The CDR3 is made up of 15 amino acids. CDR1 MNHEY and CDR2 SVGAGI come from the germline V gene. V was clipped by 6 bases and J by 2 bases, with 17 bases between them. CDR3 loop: CASRPDHSGTYEQYF. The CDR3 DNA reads TGTGCCAGCAGACCTGACCACTCCGGGACCTACGAGCAGTACTTC.

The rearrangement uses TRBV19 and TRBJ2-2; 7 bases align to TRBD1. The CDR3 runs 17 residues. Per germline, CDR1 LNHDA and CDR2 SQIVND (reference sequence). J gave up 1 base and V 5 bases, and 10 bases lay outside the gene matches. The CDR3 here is CASSRPGTAKNTGELFF. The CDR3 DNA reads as TGTGCCAGTAGTCGTCCCGGGACAGCCAAGAACACCGGGGAGCTGTTTTTT.

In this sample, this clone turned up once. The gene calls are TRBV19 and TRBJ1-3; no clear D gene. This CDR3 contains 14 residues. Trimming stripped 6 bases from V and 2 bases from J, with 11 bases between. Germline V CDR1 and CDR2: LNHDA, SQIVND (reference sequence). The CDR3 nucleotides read TGTGCCAGTAGCGAAATCGGCCCTGGAAACACCATATATTTT. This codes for CASSEIGPGNTIYF.

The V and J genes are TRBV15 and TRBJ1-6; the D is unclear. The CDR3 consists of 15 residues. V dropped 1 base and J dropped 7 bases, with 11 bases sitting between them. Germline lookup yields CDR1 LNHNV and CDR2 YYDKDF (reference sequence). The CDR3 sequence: CATSRAWRANSPLHF. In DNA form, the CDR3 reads TGTGCCACCAGCAGAGCGTGGCGCGCCAATTCACCCCTCCACTTT. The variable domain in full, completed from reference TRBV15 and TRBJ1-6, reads DAMVIQNPRYQVTQFGKPVTLSCSQTLNHNVMYWYQQKSSQAPKLLFHYYDKDFNNEADTPDNFQSRRPNTSFCFLDIRSPGLGDTAMYLCATSRAWRANSPLHFGNGTRLTVT.

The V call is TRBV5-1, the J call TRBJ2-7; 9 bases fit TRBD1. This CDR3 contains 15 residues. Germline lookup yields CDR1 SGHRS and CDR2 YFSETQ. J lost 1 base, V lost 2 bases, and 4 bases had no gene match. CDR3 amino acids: CASSFGTGKSYEQYF. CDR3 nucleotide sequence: TGCGCCAGCAGCTTCGGGACAGGGAAATCCTACGAGCAGTACTTC.

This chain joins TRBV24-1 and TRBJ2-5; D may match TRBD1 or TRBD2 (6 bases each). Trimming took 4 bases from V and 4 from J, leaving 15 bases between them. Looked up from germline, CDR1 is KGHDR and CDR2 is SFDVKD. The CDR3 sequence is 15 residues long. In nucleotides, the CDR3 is TGTGCCACCAGTGACTCCACGGGGGCTGCAGAGACCCAGTACTTC. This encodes CATSDSTGAAETQYF.